The 4 T cell receptor beta chains below come from one sample, sequenced in a study of T-cell memory formation after mild COVID-19. TCRdb used MiXCR to reprocess the 5' RACE reads, holding one entry per CDR3 protein. The table records fewer than 700,000 distinct CDR3 sequences, less than 25% of them present only once. Sequencing was performed on PBMCs or a T cell subset sorted from them (not recorded which). The receptors shown here come from an adult woman who had mild COVID-19 (a few samples of this study predate the infection). Cell type and time point are not known.

In its sample, this clonotype was seen many times. The V call is TRBV18, the J call TRBJ2-7, with 10 bases matching TRBD2. Germline CDR1 and CDR2: KGHSH and LQKENI. Unmatched junction bases numbered 7, after V lost 6 bases and J lost 2 bases. The CDR3 has 15 residues. CDR3 DNA: TGTGCCAGCTCCCTTGACGGGACTAGCGCCTACGAGCAGTACTTC. Its translation: CASSLDGTSAYEQYF.

The chain carries TRBV7-9 and TRBJ2-2; the match to TRBD1 covers 7 bases. The CDR3 is made up of 17 amino acids. The ends lost 4 bases at V and 5 bases at J; junction bases unmatched: 13. The germline V gene has CDR1 SEHNR and CDR2 FQNEAQ (reference sequence). CDR3 nucleotides: TGTGCCAGCAGCTCAAAGAGACAGGGTCGGTTGACCGGGGAGCTGTTTTTT. It yields the protein CASSSKRQGRLTGELFF.

DNA for the CDR3: TGTGCCAGCAGCTCGAGATTCGGGGGCACAGATACGCAGTATTTT. Translated, it gives CASSSRFGGTDTQYF. The chain carries TRBV7-8 and TRBJ2-3, with D possibly matching TRBD2 (5 bases). The V gene's germline CDR1 is SGHVS and CDR2 FQNEAQ. The CDR3 extends over 15 amino acids. V was trimmed by 4 bases and J by 1 base, leaving 12 bases between them.

This clonotype has just a few counts. V gene TRBV25-1 combines with J gene TRBJ2-1; TRBD2 matches 7 bases. The CDR3 consists of 17 residues. Germline trimming cut 3 bases from V and 0 bases from J; bases unmatched to any gene: 8. Germline V CDR1 and CDR2: MGHDK, SYGVNS. In nucleotides, the CDR3 is TGTGCCAGCAGTGACCGGGGGGAATTGAACTCCTACAATGAGCAGTTCTTC. Its protein is CASSDRGELNSYNEQFF.